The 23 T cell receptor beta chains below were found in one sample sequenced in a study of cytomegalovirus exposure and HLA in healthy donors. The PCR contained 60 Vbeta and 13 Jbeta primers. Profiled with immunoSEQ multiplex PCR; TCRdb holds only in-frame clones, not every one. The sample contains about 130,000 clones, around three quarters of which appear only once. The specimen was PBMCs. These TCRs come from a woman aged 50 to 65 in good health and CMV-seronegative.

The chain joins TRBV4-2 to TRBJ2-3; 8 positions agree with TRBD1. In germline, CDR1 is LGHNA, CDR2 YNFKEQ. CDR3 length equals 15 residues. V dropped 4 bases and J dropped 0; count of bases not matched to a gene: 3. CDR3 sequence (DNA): TGTGCCAGCAGCCCGCGGGACAGGAGCACAGATACGCAGTATTTT. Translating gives CASSPRDRSTDTQYF.

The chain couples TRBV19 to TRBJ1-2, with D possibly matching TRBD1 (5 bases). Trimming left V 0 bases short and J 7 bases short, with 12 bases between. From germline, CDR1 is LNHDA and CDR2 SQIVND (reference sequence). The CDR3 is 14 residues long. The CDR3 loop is CASSIDLRALGYTF. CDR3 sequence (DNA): TGTGCCAGTAGTATAGATCTCAGGGCGCTTGGCTACACCTTC.

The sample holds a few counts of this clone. The CDR3 DNA reads TGTGCCAGCAGTCAGAGACAGGGGGATATGCAGCCCCAGCATTTT. It codes for CASSQRQGDMQPQHF. V and J are TRBV6-6 and TRBJ1-5; 9 positions match TRBD1. CDR1 is MNHNY, CDR2 SVGAGI, per germline (reference sequence). The V gene end was trimmed by 5 bases and the J gene end by 7 bases; junction bases not matched to a gene: 9. The CDR3 runs 15 residues.

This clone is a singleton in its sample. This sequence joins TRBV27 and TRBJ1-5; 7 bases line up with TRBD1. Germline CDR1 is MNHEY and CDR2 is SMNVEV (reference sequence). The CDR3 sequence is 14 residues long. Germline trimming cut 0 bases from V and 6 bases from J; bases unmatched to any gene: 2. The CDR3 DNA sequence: TGTGCCAGCAGTTTATCCAGGGGGTTTCAGCCCCAGCATTTT. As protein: CASSLSRGFQPQHF.

CDR3 protein: CASSVGSGGQYGYTF. CDR3 in DNA: TGTGCCAGCAGCGTAGGATCAGGAGGGCAATATGGCTACACCTTC. The V and J genes are TRBV9 and TRBJ1-2; D call uncertain. V was cut by 0 bases and J by 5 bases, with 14 bases left in between. Germline loops: CDR1 SGDLS, CDR2 YYNGEE. The CDR3 consists of 15 residues.

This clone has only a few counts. CDR3 nucleotide sequence: TGTGCCAGCAGTCTGCCGGGGTTTTATGGCTACACCTTC. This sequence encodes CASSLPGFYGYTF. The chain carries TRBV28 and TRBJ1-2; D is unclear. Trimming took off 5 bases at V and 5 bases at J, with 12 bases between the two ends. The CDR3 extends over 13 amino acids. Germline loops: CDR1 MDHEN, CDR2 SYDVKM.

The CDR3 region is CASSQTPRGSNEKLFF. DNA of the CDR3: TGCGCCAGCAGCCAGACACCCAGGGGTTCTAATGAAAAACTGTTTTTT. This chain connects TRBV4-1 to TRBJ1-4, with D possibly TRBD1 on 6 matching bases. Trimming shortened V by 3 bases and J by 3 bases, and 14 bases separated the two germline ends. The CDR3 runs 16 residues. From germline, CDR1 is MGHRA and CDR2 YSYEKL.

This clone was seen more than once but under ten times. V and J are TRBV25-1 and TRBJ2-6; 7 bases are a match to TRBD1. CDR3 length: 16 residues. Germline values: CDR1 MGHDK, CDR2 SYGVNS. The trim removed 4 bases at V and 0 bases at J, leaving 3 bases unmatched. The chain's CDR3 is CASSADRASGANVLTF. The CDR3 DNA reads TGTGCCAGCAGTGCCGACAGGGCCTCTGGGGCCAACGTCCTGACTTTC. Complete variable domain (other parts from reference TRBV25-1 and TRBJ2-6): EADIYQTPRYLVIGTGKKITLECSQTMGHDKMYWYQQDPGMELHLIHYSYGVNSTEKGDLSSESTVSRIRTEHFPLTLESARPSHTSQYLCASSADRASGANVLTFGAGSRLTVL.

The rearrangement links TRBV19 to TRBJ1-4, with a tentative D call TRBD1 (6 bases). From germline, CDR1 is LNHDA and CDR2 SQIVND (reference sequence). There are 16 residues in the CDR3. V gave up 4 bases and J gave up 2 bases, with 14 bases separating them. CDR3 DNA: TGTGCCAGTAGTAAAGATCCGACAGGCACTAATGAAAAACTGTTTTTT. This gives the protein CASSKDPTGTNEKLFF.

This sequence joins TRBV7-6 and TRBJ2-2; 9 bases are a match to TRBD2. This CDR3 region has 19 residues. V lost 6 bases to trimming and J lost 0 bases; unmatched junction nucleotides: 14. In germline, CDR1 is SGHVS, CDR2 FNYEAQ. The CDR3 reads CASRPGTSRDIANTGELFF. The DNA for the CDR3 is TGTGCCAGCAGACCCGGGACTAGCCGTGATATTGCGAACACCGGGGAGCTGTTTTTT. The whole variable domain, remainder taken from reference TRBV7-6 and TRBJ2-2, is GAGVSQSPRYKVTKRGQDVALRCDPISGHVSLYWYRQALGQGPEFLTYFNYEAQQDKSGLPNDRFSAERPEGSISTLTIQRTEQRDSAMYRCASRPGTSRDIANTGELFFGEGSRLTVL.

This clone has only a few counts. DNA for the CDR3: TGTGCCACCAGCAGAGATGGGACAGCGGGCATATATTTT. Protein product: CATSRDGTAGIYF. V is TRBV15 and J is TRBJ1-3; 7 bases align to TRBD1. J lost 12 bases, V lost 0 bases, and 5 bases had no gene match. The CDR3 runs to 13 residues. Germline assignment: CDR1 LNHNV and CDR2 YYDKDF (reference sequence).

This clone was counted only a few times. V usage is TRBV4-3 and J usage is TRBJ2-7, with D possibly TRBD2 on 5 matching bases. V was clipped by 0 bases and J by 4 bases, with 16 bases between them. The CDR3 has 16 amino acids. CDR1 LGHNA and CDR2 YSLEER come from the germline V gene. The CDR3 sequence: CASSQDRSSPSYEQYF. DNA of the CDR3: TGCGCCAGCAGCCAAGATAGGTCTAGCCCCTCGTACGAGCAGTACTTC.

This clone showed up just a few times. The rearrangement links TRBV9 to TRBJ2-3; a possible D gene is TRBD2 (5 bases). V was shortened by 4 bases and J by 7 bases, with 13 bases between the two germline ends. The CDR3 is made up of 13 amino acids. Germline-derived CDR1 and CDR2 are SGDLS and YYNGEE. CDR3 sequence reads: CASSPGGLNTQYF. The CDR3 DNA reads TGTGCCAGCAGCCCCGGCGGGCTGAATACGCAGTATTTT.

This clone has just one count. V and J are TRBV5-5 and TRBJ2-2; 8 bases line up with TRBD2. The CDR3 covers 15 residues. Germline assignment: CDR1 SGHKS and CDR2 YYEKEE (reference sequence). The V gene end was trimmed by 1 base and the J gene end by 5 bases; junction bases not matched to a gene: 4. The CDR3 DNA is TGTGCCAGCAGCTTGTCCCGGGGGGGGACCGGGGAGCTGTTTTTT. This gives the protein CASSLSRGGTGELFF. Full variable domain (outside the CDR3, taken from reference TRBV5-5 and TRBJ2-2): DAGVTQSPTHLIKTRGQQVTLRCSPISGHKSVSWYQQVLGQGPQFIFQYYEKEERGRGNFPDRFSARQFPNYSSELNVNALLLGDSALYLCASSLSRGGTGELFFGEGSRLTVL.

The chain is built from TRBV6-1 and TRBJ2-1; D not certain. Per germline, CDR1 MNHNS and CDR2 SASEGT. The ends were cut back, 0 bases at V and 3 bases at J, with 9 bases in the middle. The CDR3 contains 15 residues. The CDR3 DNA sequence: TGTGCCAGCAGTGAAGCATTTAGCCACTACAATGAGCAGTTCTTC. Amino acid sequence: CASSEAFSHYNEQFF.

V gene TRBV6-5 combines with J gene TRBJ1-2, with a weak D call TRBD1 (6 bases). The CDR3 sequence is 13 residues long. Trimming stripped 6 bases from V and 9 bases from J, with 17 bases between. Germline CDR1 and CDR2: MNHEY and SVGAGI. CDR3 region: CASRLRDTGSYTF. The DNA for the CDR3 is TGTGCCAGCAGGCTACGGGACACTGGGAGCTACACCTTC.

CDR3 sequence reads: CASSHSGEIAKNIQYF. CDR3 nucleotide sequence: TGTGCCAGCAGTCATAGCGGGGAGATAGCCAAAAACATTCAGTACTTC. This chain uses TRBV4-2 with TRBJ2-4; 8 nucleotides match TRBD2. The ends lost 6 bases at V and 0 bases at J; junction bases unmatched: 7. Germline CDR1 LGHNA, CDR2 YNFKEQ. This CDR3 region has 16 residues.

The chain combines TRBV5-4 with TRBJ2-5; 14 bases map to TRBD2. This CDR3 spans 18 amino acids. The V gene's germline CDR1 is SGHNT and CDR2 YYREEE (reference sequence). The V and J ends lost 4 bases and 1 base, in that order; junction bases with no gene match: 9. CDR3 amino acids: CASSPGLAGGGFQETQYF. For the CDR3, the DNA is TGTGCCAGCAGCCCCGGACTAGCGGGAGGAGGGTTCCAAGAGACCCAGTACTTC.

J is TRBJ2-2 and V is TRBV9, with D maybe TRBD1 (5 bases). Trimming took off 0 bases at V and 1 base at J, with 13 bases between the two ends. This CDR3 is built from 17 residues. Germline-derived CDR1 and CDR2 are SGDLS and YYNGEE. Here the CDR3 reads CASSVVQGNWNTGELFF. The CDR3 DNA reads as TGTGCCAGCAGCGTAGTGCAGGGTAATTGGAACACCGGGGAGCTGTTTTTT.

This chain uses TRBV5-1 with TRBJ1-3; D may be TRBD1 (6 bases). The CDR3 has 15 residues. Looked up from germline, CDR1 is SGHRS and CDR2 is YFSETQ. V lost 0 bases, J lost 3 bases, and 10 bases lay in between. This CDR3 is CASSLDRVGGNTIYF. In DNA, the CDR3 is TGCGCCAGCAGCTTGGACAGGGTGGGTGGAAACACCATATATTTT. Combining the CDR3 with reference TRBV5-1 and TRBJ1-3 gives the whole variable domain KAGVTQTPRYLIKTRGQQVTLSCSPISGHRSVSWYQQTPGQGLQFLFEYFSETQRNKGNFPGRFSGRQFSNSRSEMNVSTLELGDSALYLCASSLDRVGGNTIYFGEGSWLTVV.

This CDR3 reads CASSQDLASGNIQYF. Here the CDR3 DNA reads TGCGCCAGCAGCCAAGATTTAGCTTCGGGGAACATTCAGTACTTC. The V and J genes are TRBV4-3 and TRBJ2-4, with D maybe TRBD2 (5 bases). CDR1 and CDR2 (germline): LGHNA, YSLEER. The CDR3 extends over 15 amino acids. V was shortened by 0 bases and J by 7 bases, with 13 bases between the two germline ends.

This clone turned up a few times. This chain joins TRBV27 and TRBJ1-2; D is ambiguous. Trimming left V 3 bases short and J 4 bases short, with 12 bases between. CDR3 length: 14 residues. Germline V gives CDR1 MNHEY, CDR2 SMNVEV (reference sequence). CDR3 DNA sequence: TGTGCCAGCAGTTTTACCTCCGGAGGCTATGGCTACACCTTC. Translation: CASSFTSGGYGYTF.

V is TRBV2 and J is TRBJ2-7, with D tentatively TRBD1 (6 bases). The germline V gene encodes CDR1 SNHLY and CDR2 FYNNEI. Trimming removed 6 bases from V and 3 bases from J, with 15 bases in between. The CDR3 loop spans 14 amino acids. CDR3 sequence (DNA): TGTGCCAGCAGCGGACCGGGACACCTCTACGAGCAGTACGTC. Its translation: CASSGPGHLYEQYV.